This entry lists 26 T cell receptor beta chains sequenced from one sample in a study of prognosis after radiotherapy for stage I lung cancer. Starting from genomic DNA, TCR beta CDR3 was amplified through two-round multiplex PCR. During first-round PCR, primers specific to each TRBV and TRBJ gene were used. One entry per CDR3 protein, called by TCRdb with MiXCR from the multiplex PCR reads. The table lists about 47,000 distinct CDR3 sequences, about 32% of them singletons, with roughly 8.3% in the top ten. The sample was PBMCs, taken before or after stereotactic body radiation therapy (not recorded which). These receptors all come from a donor over 45 with non-small cell lung cancer.

Remarks on this clonotype: This likely came from a read error, as a far larger clone is one base away. The chain carries TRBV6-1 and TRBJ2-3; no definite D call. V was clipped by 5 bases and J by 1 base, with 13 bases between them. This CDR3 has 15 amino acids. Germline-derived CDR1 and CDR2 are MNHNS and SASEGT. The CDR3 spells CASSSRVPRTDTQYF. The CDR3 nucleotides are TGTGCCAGCAGTTCCCGGGTCCCGCGCACAGATACGCAGTATTTT.

This chain uses TRBV11-3 with TRBJ2-1; 7 nucleotides agree with TRBD1. V shed 4 bases and J 3 bases; nucleotides not matched to a gene: 9. The CDR3 is 16 residues long. The germline V gene encodes CDR1 SGHNT and CDR2 YENEEA. CDR3 residues: CASSSNRGPNYNEQFF. CDR3 sequence (DNA): TGTGCCAGCAGCTCAAACAGGGGACCAAACTACAATGAGCAGTTCTTC. The entire variable domain, with the rest obtained from reference TRBV11-3 and TRBJ2-1, is as follows: EAGVVQSPRYKIIEKKQPVAFWCNPISGHNTLYWYLQNLGQGPELLIRYENEEAVDDSQLPKDRFSAERLKGVDSTLKIQPAELGDSAVYLCASSSNRGPNYNEQFFGPGTRLTVL.

In its sample, this clonotype is medium-sized. The chain joins TRBV11-2 to TRBJ2-7; no definite D call. Per the germline V gene, CDR1 is SGHAT and CDR2 is FQNNGV. Trimming removed 4 bases at V and 2 bases at J, with 9 bases between. The CDR3 spans 13 residues. This CDR3 is CASSSGPPYEQYF. The CDR3 DNA reads as TGTGCCAGCAGCTCAGGTCCCCCCTACGAGCAGTACTTC.

This clonotype was detected many times. The gene calls are TRBV5-1 and TRBJ2-7; D is unclear. This CDR3 contains 14 residues. V was pared by 0 bases and J by 7 bases, with 14 bases between. Germline V gene lookup returns CDR1 SGHRS and CDR2 YFSETQ. The CDR3: CASSLAPPSMEQYF. DNA for the CDR3: TGCGCCAGCAGCTTGGCTCCTCCCTCTATGGAGCAGTACTTC.

This clonotype was found many times. This chain links TRBV9 with TRBJ2-7, with 10 bases aligning to TRBD2. This CDR3 has 14 residues. The germline V gene has CDR1 SGDLS and CDR2 YYNGEE. With V trimmed by 2 bases and J by 6 bases, 5 bases remained unmatched. CDR3 DNA: TGTGCCAGCAGCGTTAGCGGGAGGATGAGCGAGCAGTACTTC. Translated, it gives CASSVSGRMSEQYF.

This clonotype was counted at least ten times. The J gene is TRBJ2-7, the V gene TRBV5-1; 8 nucleotides match TRBD2. Germline CDR1 is SGHRS and CDR2 is YFSETQ. V trimming: 3 bases; J trimming: 1 base; junction bases outside the gene matches: 3. The CDR3 has 14 amino acids. The CDR3, as DNA: TGCGCCAGCAGCTGGCGCGGGGGGTCCTACGAGCAGTACTTC. The encoded protein is CASSWRGGSYEQYF.

This clonotype was seen only a few times. With a far larger clone one base away, a read error is the likely cause. CDR3 sequence (DNA): TGTGCCAGCAGTTACGGGACTAGCGGGCCGTGCTACGAGCAGTACTTC. This translates into CASSYGTSGPCYEQYF. This sequence joins TRBV6-2 or TRBV6-3 and TRBJ2-7; 12 bases are a match to TRBD2. Germline V gives CDR1 MNHEY, CDR2 SVGEGT. The CDR3 has 16 amino acids. The ends lost 2 bases at V and 3 bases at J; junction bases unmatched: 5.

The chain recombines TRBV27 with TRBJ1-2; no clear D gene. Germline V gene lookup returns CDR1 MNHEY and CDR2 SMNVEV (reference sequence). The CDR3 is made up of 13 amino acids. Trimming removed 2 bases at V and 2 bases at J, with 6 bases between. The CDR3: CASSLVWNYGYTF. CDR3 DNA: TGTGCCAGCAGTTTAGTATGGAACTATGGCTACACCTTC.

This clonotype was seen at least ten times. The chain joins TRBV11-3 to TRBJ1-1, with D possibly TRBD1 on 5 matching bases. Trimming shortened V by 4 bases and J by 0 bases, and 6 bases separated the two germline ends. CDR1 is SGHNT and CDR2 is YENEEA in the germline V gene. CDR3 length: 13 residues. CDR3 nucleotides: TGTGCCAGCAGCTCGACAGTGAACACTGAAGCTTTCTTT. This encodes CASSSTVNTEAFF.

On this clonotype: A far larger clone is only one base removed, so a read error is likely. The CDR3 sequence: CASSLATESSYNEKFF. CDR3 sequence (DNA): TGTGCCAGCAGCTTAGCCACGGAAAGCTCCTACAATGAGAAGTTCTTC. The chain is built from TRBV7-9 and TRBJ2-1; D remains ambiguous. CDR1 and CDR2 (germline): SEHNR, FQNEAQ (reference sequence). This CDR3 has 16 residues. Looking up the rest from reference TRBV7-9 and TRBJ2-1 gives the full variable domain: DTGVSQNPRHKITKRGQNVTFRCDPISEHNRLYWYRQTLGQGPEFLTYFQNEAQLEKSRLLSDRFSAERPKGSFSTLEIQRTEQGDSAMYLCASSLATESSYNEKFFGPGTRLTVL.

This clonotype was seen repeatedly, ten times or more. The chain joins TRBV20-1 to TRBJ2-1; TRBD2 aligns across 9 bases. V lost 3 bases and J lost 10; bases outside the gene matches: 13. Germline V gene lookup returns CDR1 DFQATT and CDR2 SNEGSKA (reference sequence). CDR3 length: 15 residues. CDR3 protein: CSASLGLANSGEQFF. As DNA, the CDR3 is TGCAGTGCTAGTCTCGGACTAGCGAACTCCGGAGAGCAGTTCTTC.

At least ten counts were recorded for this clonotype. J is TRBJ2-3 and V is TRBV7-2; the match to TRBD2 covers 7 bases. The CDR3 extends over 13 amino acids. The ends lost 4 bases at V and 2 bases at J; junction bases unmatched: 0. CDR1 and CDR2 (germline): SGHTA, FQGNSA. This chain's CDR3 is CASSWDYTDTQYF. In DNA form, the CDR3 reads TGTGCCAGCAGCTGGGACTACACAGATACGCAGTATTTT.

Only a few counts were recorded for this clonotype. CDR3 amino acids: CAIGSGGKDTQYF. The DNA for the CDR3 is TGTGCCATCGGAAGCGGGGGGAAAGATACGCAGTATTTT. V is TRBV10-3 and J is TRBJ2-3; 9 bases match TRBD2. CDR1 and CDR2 (germline): ENHRY, SYGVKD. V shed 8 bases, J shed 5 bases, and the junction held 5 bases outside the gene matches. This CDR3 has 13 amino acids.

This clonotype turned up a few times. This clone may be a read error of a much larger clone one base away. The chain has TRBV7-8 and TRBJ1-1, with D uncertain. The germline V and J ends were trimmed by 4 bases and 0 bases, with 6 bases remaining between them. The CDR3 is 13 amino acids. The germline CDR1 and CDR2 sequences are SGHVS and FQNEAQ. The CDR3 region has the DNA TGTGCCAGCAGCTCCCATCTGAACACTGAAGCTTTCTTT. It encodes CASSSHLNTEAFF.

This clonotype was counted a single time. This chain links TRBV7-2 with TRBJ1-1; D ambiguous. Germline lookup yields CDR1 SGHTA and CDR2 FQGNSA. V was shortened by 8 bases and J by 1 base, with 17 bases between the two germline ends. There are 15 residues in the CDR3. The CDR3 nucleotides read TGTGCCAGCGGGGAAAACGGGTTAAAGAACACTGAAGCTTTCTTT. It yields the protein CASGENGLKNTEAFF.

This chain links TRBV2 with TRBJ2-1; no firm D call. The CDR3 totals 14 residues. CDR1 SNHLY and CDR2 FYNNEI come from the germline V gene. The germline V and J ends were trimmed by 5 bases and 9 bases, with 17 bases remaining between them. CDR3 protein: CASSPFDPSGEQFF. CDR3 in DNA: TGTGCCAGCAGTCCTTTTGACCCGAGTGGTGAGCAGTTCTTC.

This clonotype was picked up a small number of times. A far larger clone is just one base off, so this is likely a read error. CDR3 nucleotides: TGTGCCAGCAACAGGGGGCCCTTCATCTCTGGGGCCAACGTCCTGACTTTC. Its protein is CASNRGPFISGANVLTF. The rearrangement links TRBV7-2 to TRBJ2-6; TRBD1 aligns across 9 bases. Germline trimming cut 7 bases from V and 0 bases from J; bases unmatched to any gene: 7. The CDR3 runs 17 residues. Germline V lookup: CDR1 SGHTA, CDR2 FQGNSA. Full variable domain (rest looked up from reference TRBV7-2 and TRBJ2-6): GAGVSQSPSNKVTEKGKDVELRCDPISGHTALYWYRQSLGQGLEFLIYFQGNSAPDKSGLPSDRFSAERTGGSVSTLTIQRTQQEDSAVYLCASNRGPFISGANVLTFGAGSRLTVL.

This clonotype showed up many times. The V gene is TRBV27, the J gene TRBJ2-3, with 8 bases that match TRBD1. The CDR3 is 15 residues long. Germline loops: CDR1 MNHEY, CDR2 SMNVEV (reference sequence). The V segment lost 5 bases and the J segment 0 bases; nucleotides outside the gene matches: 4. The CDR3 is CASSRQGWSTDTQYF. CDR3 in DNA: TGTGCCAGCAGTAGACAGGGGTGGAGCACAGATACGCAGTATTTT.

The chain has TRBV28 and TRBJ2-3; D possibly matches TRBD1 or TRBD2 (5 bases each). The germline V gene encodes CDR1 MDHEN and CDR2 SYDVKM. V shed 2 bases and J shed 4 bases, with 25 bases lying between them. This CDR3 region has 19 residues. The CDR3 protein is CASSLPGHHRGEEADTQYF. The CDR3, as DNA: TGTGCCAGCAGTTTACCAGGACATCATAGAGGAGAGGAGGCAGATACGCAGTATTTT.

V and J are TRBV18 and TRBJ1-2; the match to TRBD1 covers 11 bases. CDR1 KGHSH and CDR2 LQKENI come from the germline V gene. The CDR3 covers 13 residues. Unmatched junction bases numbered 2, after V lost 3 bases and J lost 8 bases. Written as DNA, the CDR3 is TGTGCCAGCTCACCGGACAGGGGGCAAGGCTACACCTTC. This translates into CASSPDRGQGYTF.

This clonotype was seen ten or more times. V gene TRBV30 combines with J gene TRBJ2-5, with 9 positions matching TRBD1. The germline V gene encodes CDR1 GTSNPN and CDR2 SVGIG (reference sequence). The CDR3 is 13 amino acids. After removal of 2 bases from V and 4 bases from J, the junction contained 2 bases not matched to a gene. CDR3 region: CAWSSQGAETQYF. The DNA for the CDR3 is TGTGCCTGGAGTTCACAGGGGGCAGAGACCCAGTACTTC.

A note on this clonotype: Since a much larger clone is just one base distant, this may be a read error. This chain connects TRBV2 to TRBJ1-2; the D is unclear. The V gene's germline CDR1 is SNHLY and CDR2 FYNNEI. The CDR3 extends over 13 amino acids. V lost 7 bases and J lost 4, with 13 bases in between. The CDR3 sequence is CASKEQAAYGYTF. As DNA, the CDR3 is TGTGCCAGCAAAGAGCAGGCGGCCTATGGCTACACCTTC.

At least ten counts were recorded for this clonotype. The V call is TRBV28, the J call TRBJ1-6, with D hard to call. Germline CDR1 is MDHEN and CDR2 is SYDVKM. The V end was cut by 3 bases, the J end by 6 bases, with 9 bases between. The CDR3 sequence is 14 residues long. CDR3 region: CASSLGYRNSPLHF. For the CDR3, the DNA is TGTGCCAGCAGTTTGGGGTACCGTAATTCACCCCTCCACTTT. The whole variable domain, filled in from reference TRBV28 and TRBJ1-6, reads DVKVTQSSRYLVKRTGEKVFLECVQDMDHENMFWYRQDPGLGLRLIYFSYDVKMKEKGDIPEGYSVSREKKERFSLILESASTNQTSMYLCASSLGYRNSPLHFGNGTRLTVT.

This clonotype was observed many times. The rearrangement joins TRBV11-2 to TRBJ2-3, with 7 nucleotides matching TRBD1. Per the germline V gene, CDR1 is SGHAT and CDR2 is FQNNGV. Unmatched junction bases numbered 8, after V lost 4 bases and J lost 10 bases. The CDR3 spans 13 residues. This CDR3 is CASSSGSGGPQYF. In DNA form, the CDR3 reads TGTGCCAGCAGCTCGGGGTCAGGGGGTCCGCAGTATTTT.

This clonotype came up many times. This chain uses TRBV6-5 with TRBJ2-7, with unresolved D. The germline V and J ends were trimmed by 1 base and 4 bases, with 8 bases remaining between them. Germline V gene sequence: CDR1 MNHEY, CDR2 SVGAGI. This CDR3 region has 13 residues. The CDR3 bases are TGTGCCAGCAGTTACTTGGCGATATACGAGCAGTACTTC. This gives the protein CASSYLAIYEQYF.

This clonotype has only a few counts. A much larger clonotype is one base distant, so this may be a read error. The rearrangement uses TRBV6-1 and TRBJ1-5, with D tentatively TRBD1 (6 bases). The V end lost 3 bases, the J end lost 0 bases, and 12 bases lay between the germline ends. Looked up from germline, CDR1 is MNHNS and CDR2 is SASEGT. The CDR3 runs 16 residues. DNA of the CDR3: TGTGCCAGCAGTGACCGGACAGCTTATAGCAATCAGCCCCAGCATTTT. Translating it yields CASSDRTAYSNQPQHF.